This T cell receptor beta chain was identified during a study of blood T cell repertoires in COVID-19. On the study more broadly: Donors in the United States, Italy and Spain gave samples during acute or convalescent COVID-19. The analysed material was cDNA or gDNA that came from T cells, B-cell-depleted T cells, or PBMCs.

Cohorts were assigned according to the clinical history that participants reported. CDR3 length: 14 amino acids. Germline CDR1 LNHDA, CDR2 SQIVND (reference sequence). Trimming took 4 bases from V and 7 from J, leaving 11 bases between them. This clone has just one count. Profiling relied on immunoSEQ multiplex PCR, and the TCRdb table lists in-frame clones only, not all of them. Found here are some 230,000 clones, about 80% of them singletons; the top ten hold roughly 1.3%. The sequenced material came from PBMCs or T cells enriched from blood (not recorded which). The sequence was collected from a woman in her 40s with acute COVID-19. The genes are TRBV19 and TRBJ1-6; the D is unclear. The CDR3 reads CASSTGRANSPLHF. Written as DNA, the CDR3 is TGTGCCAGTAGTACAGGCAGAGCAAATTCACCCCTCCACTTT.